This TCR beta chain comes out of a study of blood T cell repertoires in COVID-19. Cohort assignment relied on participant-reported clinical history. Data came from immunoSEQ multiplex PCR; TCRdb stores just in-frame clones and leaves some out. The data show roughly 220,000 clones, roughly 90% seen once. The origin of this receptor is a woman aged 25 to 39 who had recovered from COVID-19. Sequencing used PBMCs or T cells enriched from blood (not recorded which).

DNA for the CDR3: TGTGCCAGTAGTACCACAGGGGGCGATCAGCCCCAGCATTTT. It encodes CASSTTGGDQPQHF. V is TRBV19 and J is TRBJ1-5, with TRBD1 identical over 9 bases. Germline V lookup: CDR1 LNHDA, CDR2 SQIVND (reference sequence). V dropped 4 bases and J dropped 5; count of bases not matched to a gene: 3. The CDR3 contains 14 residues.